Each of the 30 T cell receptor beta chains below was sequenced from the same sample in a study of shared clonotypes between healthy human individuals (dated by TCRdb to 2020 to 2022). For the CD8 naive samples, CD45RO-negative cells were positively selected for CCR7, yielding a CD45RA+CCR7+ population from which TemRA cells were excluded. The library was generated by the immunoSEQ multiplex PCR assay. Entries here come from immuneACCESS through TCRdb and include only in-frame sequences with V and J called. Some clones fail to appear in such tables; in the studies checked, an unresolved V gene covers under half of the shortfall, and the cause of the remainder is unknown. The sample contains some 2,100,000 clones, about 93% of them found a single time. The ten largest clonotypes hold under 2% of the sample. Material for sequencing was naive CD8+ T cells from PBMCs. This specimen's cell subset or site label, per the study, means: CD45RA+CCR7+. All receptors come from a man between 18 and 29 years old in good health. Some clones in this sample may be carry-over from other donors' samples.

The rearrangement links TRBV5-1 to TRBJ2-2; TRBD2 aligns across 11 bases. Germline CDR1 SGHRS, CDR2 YFSETQ. The CDR3 runs 19 residues. J lost 0 bases, V lost 2 bases, and 9 bases had no gene match. The CDR3 DNA is TGCGCCAGCAGCTTTCTACTAGCGGGAGCCCCCCCGAACACCGGGGAGCTGTTTTTT. Translating gives CASSFLLAGAPPNTGELFF.

The chain recombines TRBV7-9 with TRBJ2-7; 9 bases fit TRBD1. Germline assignment: CDR1 SEHNR and CDR2 FQNEAQ (reference sequence). The CDR3 spans 14 residues. V gave up 5 bases and J gave up 4 bases; unmatched junction bases: 6. The CDR3 spells CASSPGGQGYEQYF. The CDR3 region has the DNA TGTGCCAGCAGCCCAGGGGGACAGGGATACGAGCAGTACTTC.

This chain connects TRBV9 to TRBJ2-2; the D gene is possibly TRBD2 (5 bases). Germline V lookup: CDR1 SGDLS, CDR2 YYNGEE. The CDR3 runs 16 residues. V lost 5 bases and J 1 base, leaving 15 bases between the germline ends. The CDR3 sequence is CASSGSGIMNTGELFF. The CDR3, as DNA: TGTGCCAGCAGTGGATCCGGGATCATGAACACCGGGGAGCTGTTTTTT.

The gene calls are TRBV2 and TRBJ1-4, with D possibly matching TRBD1 (6 bases). V lost 1 base, J lost 7 bases, and 13 bases lay in between. The CDR3 runs to 15 residues. Germline V gene sequence: CDR1 SNHLY, CDR2 FYNNEI. CDR3 DNA: TGTGCCAGCAGTGAAGACACAGGGCTGAGTGAAAAACTGTTTTTT. Translated: CASSEDTGLSEKLFF.

CDR3 nucleotide sequence: TGTGCCAGCAGCTTGTACGAGGGGACAGCGAACACTGAAGCTTTCTTT. It codes for CASSLYEGTANTEAFF. The chain combines TRBV11-2 with TRBJ1-1; TRBD1 matches at 7 bases. The V gene end was trimmed by 3 bases and the J gene end by 1 base; junction bases not matched to a gene: 8. Germline CDR1 is SGHAT and CDR2 is FQNNGV. The CDR3 runs to 16 residues.

The V and J genes are TRBV5-1 and TRBJ2-7; D gene unclear. This CDR3 is 13 amino acids long. The germline V gene encodes CDR1 SGHRS and CDR2 YFSETQ. The V gene lost 4 bases and the J gene lost 4 bases, with 12 bases spanning the gap. The CDR3 protein is CASSPRRGYEQYF. CDR3 coding DNA: TGCGCCAGCAGCCCGCGAAGAGGATACGAGCAGTACTTC.

The chain couples TRBV15 to TRBJ2-3, with unresolved D. The CDR3 is 14 amino acids. From germline, CDR1 is LNHNV and CDR2 YYDKDF (reference sequence). The V end was cut by 0 bases, the J end by 2 bases, with 6 bases between. CDR3 coding DNA: TGTGCCACCAGCAGAGATCAAGACACAGATACGCAGTATTTT. It specifies CATSRDQDTDTQYF.

The chain is built from TRBV10-3 and TRBJ2-6, with 7 bases aligning to TRBD1. The CDR3 has 17 residues. CDR1 and CDR2 from the germline V gene are ENHRY and SYGVKD. J was trimmed by 0 bases and V by 2 bases; bases with no gene match: 4. The CDR3 DNA reads TGTGCCATCAGTGAGAGGGACAGCAGCTCTGGGGCCAACGTCCTGACTTTC. Translation gives CAISERDSSSGANVLTF.

A few counts support this clone. The gene calls are TRBV4-1 and TRBJ1-1; TRBD1 agrees at 10 bases. Germline assignment: CDR1 MGHRA and CDR2 YSYEKL. This CDR3 is built from 17 residues. V gave up 5 bases and J gave up 4 bases; unmatched junction bases: 13. The CDR3 region is CASSWDPKTGGTTEAFF. CDR3 DNA: TGCGCCAGCAGCTGGGATCCTAAGACAGGGGGCACCACTGAAGCTTTCTTT.

J is TRBJ1-2 and V is TRBV7-9; D may be TRBD1 (6 bases). The CDR3 covers 15 residues. The germline V gene has CDR1 SEHNR and CDR2 FQNEAQ (reference sequence). V lost 2 bases to trimming and J lost 2 bases, with 12 bases between them. The CDR3 loop reads CASSLQGHQNYGYTF. The CDR3 region has the DNA TGTGCCAGCAGCTTACAGGGACACCAGAACTATGGCTACACCTTC.

V usage is TRBV5-5 and J usage is TRBJ2-2, with D possibly TRBD2 on 5 matching bases. V was clipped by 2 bases and J by 7 bases, with 12 bases between them. Germline V gene lookup returns CDR1 SGHKS and CDR2 YYEKEE (reference sequence). CDR3 length: 14 residues. CDR3 sequence reads: CASSFMRVIGELFF. CDR3 bases: TGTGCCAGCAGCTTCATGAGGGTGATCGGGGAGCTGTTTTTT.

The gene calls are TRBV28 and TRBJ1-2; D is undetermined. V was shortened by 3 bases and J by 7 bases, with 18 bases between the two germline ends. Per the germline V gene, CDR1 is MDHEN and CDR2 is SYDVKM. The CDR3 runs to 15 residues. The CDR3 nucleotides are TGTGCCAGCAGTTTGGCCGACACTTCTATAGGTGGCTACACCTTC. Its protein product is CASSLADTSIGGYTF.

This clone came up once. This chain connects TRBV10-2 to TRBJ2-7, with D uncertain. The germline V gene encodes CDR1 WSHSY and CDR2 SAAADI. CDR3 length: 10 amino acids. Trimming cost V 8 bases and J 7 bases, with 9 bases left between them. This CDR3 is CASGVIEQYF. The CDR3 nucleotides read TGCGCCAGCGGAGTGATTGAGCAGTACTTC.

The rearrangement links TRBV7-3 to TRBJ1-1, with 7 bases matching TRBD1. Looked up from germline, CDR1 is SGHTA and CDR2 is FQGTGA. This CDR3 comprises 18 residues. The J segment lost 0 bases and the V segment lost 0 bases, leaving 10 bases of the junction unmatched. The CDR3 DNA reads as TGTGCCAGCAGCTTAACGCCGGCAGGGGGACTCATGAACACTGAAGCTTTCTTT. This sequence encodes CASSLTPAGGLMNTEAFF.

The chain uses TRBV4-3 and TRBJ2-6; D possibly corresponds to TRBD2 (6 bases). Germline V gene data show CDR1 as LGHNA and CDR2 as YSLEER. The CDR3 runs 17 residues. Trimming shortened V by 1 base and J by 2 bases, and 12 bases separated the two germline ends. The CDR3 DNA follows: TGCGCCAGCAGCCAAGGAACGGAGGGGCCTGGGGCCAACGTCCTGACTTTC. Encoded protein: CASSQGTEGPGANVLTF.

This clone was seen once. The CDR3 is CAWSVSRRGEPDTQYF. The CDR3 region has the DNA TGTGCCTGGAGTGTAAGCCGCCGGGGGGAGCCAGATACGCAGTATTTT. The rearrangement uses TRBV30 and TRBJ2-3; 7 nucleotides match TRBD2. J lost 4 bases, V lost 0 bases, and 10 bases had no gene match. This CDR3 has 16 residues. Germline V gives CDR1 GTSNPN, CDR2 SVGIG (reference sequence).

V is TRBV9 and J is TRBJ1-3, with D maybe TRBD1 (5 bases). The CDR3 contains 16 residues. V shed 3 bases and J shed 0 bases, with 13 bases lying between them. Germline V gene lookup returns CDR1 SGDLS and CDR2 YYNGEE. CDR3 residues: CASSELGTSSGNTIYF. The CDR3 DNA follows: TGTGCCAGCAGCGAACTAGGGACGAGCTCTGGAAACACCATATATTTT. Using reference TRBV9 and TRBJ1-3 for the parts outside the CDR3, the full variable domain is DSGVTQTPKHLITATGQRVTLRCSPRSGDLSVYWYQQSLDQGLQFLIQYYNGEERAKGNILERFSAQQFPDLHSELNLSSLELGDSALYFCASSELGTSSGNTIYFGEGSWLTVV.

This clone occurred a few times. The chain combines TRBV5-1 with TRBJ1-5, with unresolved D. The V and J ends lost 2 bases and 5 bases respectively, with 8 bases between them. The germline V gene has CDR1 SGHRS and CDR2 YFSETQ. This CDR3 contains 13 residues. The CDR3 protein is CASSFGEDQPQHF. CDR3 nucleotides: TGCGCCAGCAGCTTCGGAGAGGATCAGCCCCAGCATTTT. Drawing the rest from reference TRBV5-1 and TRBJ1-5, the complete variable domain is KAGVTQTPRYLIKTRGQQVTLSCSPISGHRSVSWYQQTPGQGLQFLFEYFSETQRNKGNFPGRFSGRQFSNSRSEMNVSTLELGDSALYLCASSFGEDQPQHFGDGTRLSIL.

The chain is built from TRBV6-5 and TRBJ2-2; D is undetermined. Deletions cut 0 bases from V and 6 bases from J, with 8 bases between. Germline V gene data show CDR1 as MNHEY and CDR2 as SVGAGI. The CDR3 runs to 14 residues. CDR3 residues: CASSYSRSPGELFF. CDR3 DNA sequence: TGTGCCAGCAGTTACTCGAGGAGCCCCGGGGAGCTGTTTTTT.

The J gene is TRBJ2-1, the V gene TRBV5-1; D is perhaps TRBD1 (5 bases). This CDR3 spans 13 amino acids. In germline, CDR1 is SGHRS, CDR2 YFSETQ. Trimming took 5 bases from V and 9 from J, leaving 15 bases between them. CDR3 sequence (DNA): TGCGCCAGCAGTTCTGGGGCCATCGGTGAGCAGTTCTTC. Encoded protein: CASSSGAIGEQFF.

The rearrangement uses TRBV28 and TRBJ1-2; D remains ambiguous. V lost 1 base and J 5 bases, leaving 8 bases between the germline ends. The CDR3 length is 13 residues. CDR1 is MDHEN, CDR2 SYDVKM, per germline. Here the CDR3 DNA reads TGTGCCAGCAGTTTATCCTCGGGGTATGGCTACACCTTC. Translated: CASSLSSGYGYTF.

Here the CDR3 reads CASSSGELYEQYF. In DNA, the CDR3 is TGTGCCAGCAGTTCGGGGGAGTTATACGAGCAGTACTTC. This rearrangement joins TRBV9 to TRBJ2-7, with D perhaps matching TRBD2 (6 bases). Trimming stripped 5 bases from V and 4 bases from J, with 13 bases between. Germline CDR1 reads SGDLS; CDR2 reads YYNGEE. The CDR3 has 13 amino acids.

The V and J genes are TRBV27 and TRBJ2-1; TRBD2 is a possible D gene (5 bases). Germline-derived CDR1 and CDR2 are MNHEY and SMNVEV (reference sequence). The CDR3 covers 12 residues. V was clipped by 7 bases and J by 5 bases, with 9 bases between them. This CDR3 is CASMRLNNEQFF. CDR3 in DNA: TGTGCCAGCATGAGACTAAACAATGAGCAGTTCTTC.

The chain has TRBV27 and TRBJ2-1, with D hard to call. CDR1 is MNHEY and CDR2 is SMNVEV in the germline V gene (reference sequence). The CDR3 is 14 residues long. The V end lost 2 bases, the J end lost 0 bases, and 5 bases lay between the germline ends. The CDR3 DNA is TGTGCCAGCAGTTTAGGCCACTCCTACAATGAGCAGTTCTTC. Translated, it gives CASSLGHSYNEQFF.

The CDR3 bases are TGTGCCAGCAGCGAAGGGGAAATATACGGAGGGGCGGTTCCCTACGAGCAGTACTTC. Translating gives CASSEGEIYGGAVPYEQYF. The chain employs TRBV7-9 and TRBJ2-7; D might be TRBD2 (6 bases). Germline lookup yields CDR1 SEHNR and CDR2 FQNEAQ (reference sequence). V was trimmed by 5 bases and J by 2 bases, leaving 28 bases between them. This CDR3 has 19 amino acids.

The J gene is TRBJ1-1, the V gene TRBV6-6; 8 bases match TRBD1. The CDR3 length is 14 residues. The junction had 7 bases not matched to a gene; V was cut back by 8 bases and J by 2 bases. In germline, CDR1 is MNHNY, CDR2 SVGAGI (reference sequence). CDR3 DNA sequence: TGTGCCAGCGGATTACAGGGGGGCAACACTGAAGCTTTCTTT. It is translated as CASGLQGGNTEAFF.

V gene TRBV27 combines with J gene TRBJ2-7; a weak D match, TRBD2 (6 bases). V dropped 4 bases and J dropped 4 bases, with 20 bases sitting between them. Germline assignment: CDR1 MNHEY and CDR2 SMNVEV (reference sequence). The CDR3 covers 16 residues. The CDR3 coding sequence is TGTGCCAGCAGTTCCTTTTCCAGCGGGCTCTATTACGAGCAGTACTTC. This gives the protein CASSSFSSGLYYEQYF.

CDR3 protein: CASSYLGLAPNEQFF. In DNA form, the CDR3 reads TGTGCCAGCAGTTACCTGGGACTAGCCCCCAATGAGCAGTTCTTC. The genes are TRBV6-5 and TRBJ2-1; TRBD2 aligns across 9 bases. The V segment lost 2 bases and the J segment 6 bases; nucleotides outside the gene matches: 5. The CDR3 has 15 residues. CDR1 is MNHEY and CDR2 is SVGAGI in the germline V gene.

The chain combines TRBV7-9 with TRBJ1-2; D is ambiguous. This CDR3 contains 14 residues. Trimming removed 1 base from V and 4 bases from J, with 10 bases in between. Germline V lookup: CDR1 SEHNR, CDR2 FQNEAQ (reference sequence). CDR3 coding DNA: TGTGCCAGCAGCTTAGACGGATTTAGCTATGGCTACACCTTC. Its translation is CASSLDGFSYGYTF.

The genes are TRBV11-1 and TRBJ2-7, with D possibly being TRBD2 (6 bases). Between the trimmed V and J ends, which lost 2 bases and 5 bases, there was a span of 13 bases. The CDR3 covers 14 residues. Germline assignment: CDR1 SGHAT and CDR2 FQDESV (reference sequence). CDR3 sequence reads: CASSLFGGVDEQYF. CDR3 in DNA: TGTGCCAGCAGCTTATTCGGGGGAGTAGACGAGCAGTACTTC.